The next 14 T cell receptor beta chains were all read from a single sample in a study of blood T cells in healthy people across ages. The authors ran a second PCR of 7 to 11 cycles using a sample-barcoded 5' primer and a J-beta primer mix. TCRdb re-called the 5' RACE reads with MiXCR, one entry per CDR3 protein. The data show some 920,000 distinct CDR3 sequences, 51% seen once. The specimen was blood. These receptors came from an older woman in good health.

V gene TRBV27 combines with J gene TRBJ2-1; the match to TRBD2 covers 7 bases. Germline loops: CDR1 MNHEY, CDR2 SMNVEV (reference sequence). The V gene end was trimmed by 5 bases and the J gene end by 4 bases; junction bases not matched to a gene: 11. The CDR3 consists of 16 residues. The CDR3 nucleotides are TGTGCCAGCAGTCCCCTTGGGGGGAGGGTATACAATGAGCAGTTCTTC. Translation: CASSPLGGRVYNEQFF.

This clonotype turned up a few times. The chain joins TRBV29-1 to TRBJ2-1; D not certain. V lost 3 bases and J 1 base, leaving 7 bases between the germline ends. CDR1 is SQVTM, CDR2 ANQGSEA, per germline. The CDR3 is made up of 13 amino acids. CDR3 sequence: CSVEALSYNEQFF. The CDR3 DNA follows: TGCAGCGTTGAGGCCCTATCCTACAATGAGCAGTTCTTC.

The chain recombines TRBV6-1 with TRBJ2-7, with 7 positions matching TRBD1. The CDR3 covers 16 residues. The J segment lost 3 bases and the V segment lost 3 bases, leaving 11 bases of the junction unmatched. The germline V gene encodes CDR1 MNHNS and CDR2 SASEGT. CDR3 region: CASSESRDRLIYEQYF. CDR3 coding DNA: TGTGCCAGCAGTGAGAGCCGGGACAGACTAATCTACGAGCAGTACTTC.

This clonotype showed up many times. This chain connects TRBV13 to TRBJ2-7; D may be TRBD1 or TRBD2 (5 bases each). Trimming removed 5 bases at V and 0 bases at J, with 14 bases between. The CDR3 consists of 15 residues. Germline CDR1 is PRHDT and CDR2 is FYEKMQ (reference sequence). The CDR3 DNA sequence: TGTGCCAGCAGCACTAACAGGAGGAGCTCCTACGAGCAGTACTTC. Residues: CASSTNRRSSYEQYF. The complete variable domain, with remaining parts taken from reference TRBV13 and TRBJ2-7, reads AAGVIQSPRHLIKEKRETATLKCYPIPRHDTVYWYQQGPGQDPQFLISFYEKMQSDKGSIPDRFSAQQFSDYHSELNMSSLELGDSALYFCASSTNRRSSYEQYFGPGTRLTVT.

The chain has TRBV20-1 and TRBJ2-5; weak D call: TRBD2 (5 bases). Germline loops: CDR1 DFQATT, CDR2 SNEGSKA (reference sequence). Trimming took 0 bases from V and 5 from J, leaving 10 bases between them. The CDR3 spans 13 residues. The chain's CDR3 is CSARDSLAETQYF. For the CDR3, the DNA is TGCAGTGCTAGAGATTCGCTAGCTGAGACCCAGTACTTC.

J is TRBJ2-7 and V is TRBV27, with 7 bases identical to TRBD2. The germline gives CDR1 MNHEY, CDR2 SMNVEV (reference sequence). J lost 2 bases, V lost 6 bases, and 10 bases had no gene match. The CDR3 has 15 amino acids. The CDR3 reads CASSGLVLGTYEQYF. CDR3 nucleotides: TGTGCCAGCAGCGGACTAGTTTTGGGAACCTACGAGCAGTACTTC.

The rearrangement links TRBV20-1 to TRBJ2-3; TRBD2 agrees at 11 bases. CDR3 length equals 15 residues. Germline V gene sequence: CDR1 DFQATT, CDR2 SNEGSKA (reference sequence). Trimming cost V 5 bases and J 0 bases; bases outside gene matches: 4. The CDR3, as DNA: TGCAGTGCTGTAGCGGGAGGGGTGAGCACAGATACGCAGTATTTT. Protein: CSAVAGGVSTDTQYF.

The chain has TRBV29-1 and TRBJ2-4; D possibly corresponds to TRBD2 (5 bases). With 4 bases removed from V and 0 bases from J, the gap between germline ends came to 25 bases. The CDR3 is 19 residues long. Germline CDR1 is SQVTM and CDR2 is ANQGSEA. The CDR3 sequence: CSVVWRLGPSWEAKNIQYF. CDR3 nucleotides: TGCAGCGTTGTATGGAGGCTGGGTCCGTCTTGGGAAGCCAAAAACATTCAGTACTTC.

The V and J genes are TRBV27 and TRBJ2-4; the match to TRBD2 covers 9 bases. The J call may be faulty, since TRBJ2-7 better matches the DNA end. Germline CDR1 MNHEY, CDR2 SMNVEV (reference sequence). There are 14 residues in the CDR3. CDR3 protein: CANNSGSGPYEQYF. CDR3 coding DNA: TGTGCCAACAATAGCGGGAGCGGGCCCTACGAGCAGTACTTC.

CDR3 sequence: CATSREGGVFTGELFF. The CDR3 DNA follows: TGTGCCACCAGCAGAGAGGGCGGGGTTTTCACCGGGGAGCTGTTTTTT. The chain has TRBV15 and TRBJ2-2; tentative D call: TRBD2 (6 bases). The germline CDR1 and CDR2 sequences are LNHNV and YYDKDF (reference sequence). This CDR3 contains 16 residues. Trimming pared 0 bases from V and 4 bases from J, leaving 12 bases between.

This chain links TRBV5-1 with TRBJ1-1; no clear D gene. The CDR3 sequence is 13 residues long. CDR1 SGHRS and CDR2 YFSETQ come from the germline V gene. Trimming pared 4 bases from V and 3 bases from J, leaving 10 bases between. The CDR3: CASSRSQDTEAFF. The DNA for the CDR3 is TGCGCCAGCAGCCGGAGTCAGGACACTGAAGCTTTCTTT.

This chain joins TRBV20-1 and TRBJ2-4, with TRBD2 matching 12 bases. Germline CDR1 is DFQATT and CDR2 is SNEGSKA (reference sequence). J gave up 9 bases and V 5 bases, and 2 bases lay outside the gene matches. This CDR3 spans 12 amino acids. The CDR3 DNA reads TGCAGTGCTTTGGGACTAGCGGGCATTCAGTACTTC. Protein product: CSALGLAGIQYF.

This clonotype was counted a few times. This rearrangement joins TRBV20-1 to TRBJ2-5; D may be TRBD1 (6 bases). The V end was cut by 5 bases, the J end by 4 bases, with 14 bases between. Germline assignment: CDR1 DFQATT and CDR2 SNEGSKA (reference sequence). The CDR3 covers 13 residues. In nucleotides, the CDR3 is TGCAGTGCTTTTGAGGGGGTGGGAGAGACCCAGTACTTC. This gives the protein CSAFEGVGETQYF.

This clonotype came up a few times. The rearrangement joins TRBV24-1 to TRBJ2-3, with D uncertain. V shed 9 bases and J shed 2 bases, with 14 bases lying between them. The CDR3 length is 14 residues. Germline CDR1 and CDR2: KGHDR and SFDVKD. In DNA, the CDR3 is TGTGCCACCGGCCCCGACCCCCACACAGATACGCAGTATTTT. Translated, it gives CATGPDPHTDTQYF.